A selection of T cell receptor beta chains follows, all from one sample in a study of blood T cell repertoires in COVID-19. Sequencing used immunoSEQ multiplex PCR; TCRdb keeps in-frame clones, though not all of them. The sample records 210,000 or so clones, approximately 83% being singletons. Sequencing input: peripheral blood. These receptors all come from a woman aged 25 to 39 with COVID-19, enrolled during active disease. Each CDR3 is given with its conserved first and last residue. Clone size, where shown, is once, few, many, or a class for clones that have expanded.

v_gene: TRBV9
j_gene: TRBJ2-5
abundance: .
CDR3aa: CASSVYDRGETQYF

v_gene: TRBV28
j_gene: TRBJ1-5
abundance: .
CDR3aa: CASRQPGTGNQPQHF

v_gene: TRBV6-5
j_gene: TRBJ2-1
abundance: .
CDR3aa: CASSYSWTSGRARTLF

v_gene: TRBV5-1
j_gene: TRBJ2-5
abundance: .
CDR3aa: CASSLGTTRETQYF

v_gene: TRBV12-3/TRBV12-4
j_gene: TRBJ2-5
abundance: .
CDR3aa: CASRRSTGETQYF

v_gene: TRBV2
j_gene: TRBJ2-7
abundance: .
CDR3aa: CANRNGLGEQYF

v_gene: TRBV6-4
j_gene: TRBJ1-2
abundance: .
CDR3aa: CASSDSAGRVYGYTF

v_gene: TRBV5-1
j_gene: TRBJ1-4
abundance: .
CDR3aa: CASSLGLGLSRGDNEKLFF

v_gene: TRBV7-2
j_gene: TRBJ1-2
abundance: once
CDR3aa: CASSLGPGQGLTGYTF

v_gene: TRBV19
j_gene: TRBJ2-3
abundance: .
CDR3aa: CASTLTGDTQYF

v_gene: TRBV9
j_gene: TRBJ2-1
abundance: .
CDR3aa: CASSRTSGTYNEQFF

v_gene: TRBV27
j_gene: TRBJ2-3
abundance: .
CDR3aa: CASSLEYSDTQYF

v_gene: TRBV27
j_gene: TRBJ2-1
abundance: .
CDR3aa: CASSQTDPNYNEQFF

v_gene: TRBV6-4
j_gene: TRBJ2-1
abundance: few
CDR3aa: CASSDSLGGNEQFF

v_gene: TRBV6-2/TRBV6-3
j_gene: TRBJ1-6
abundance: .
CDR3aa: CASSSRTGQPLHF

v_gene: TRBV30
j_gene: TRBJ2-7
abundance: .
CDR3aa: CAWRKRGVPYEQYF

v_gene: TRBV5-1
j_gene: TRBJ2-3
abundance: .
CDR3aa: CASSWDRRTTDTQYF

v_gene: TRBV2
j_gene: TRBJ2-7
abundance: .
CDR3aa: CASKFDGTGSYEQYF

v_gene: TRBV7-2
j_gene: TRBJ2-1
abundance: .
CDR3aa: CASSFISGGGKDEQFF

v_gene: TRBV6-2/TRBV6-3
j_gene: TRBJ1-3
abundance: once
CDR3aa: CASSNQGWSSGNTIYF

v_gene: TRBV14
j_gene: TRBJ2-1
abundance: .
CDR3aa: CASSIGLAGETYNEQFF

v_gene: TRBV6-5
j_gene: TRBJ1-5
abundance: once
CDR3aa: CASSLDRGQPQHF

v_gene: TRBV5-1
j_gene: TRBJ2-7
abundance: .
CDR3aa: CASRYGQGAEQYF

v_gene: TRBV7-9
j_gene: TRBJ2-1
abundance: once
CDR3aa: CASSLEQRLVGSNEQFF

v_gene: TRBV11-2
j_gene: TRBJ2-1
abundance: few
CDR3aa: CASRFYGGGQYNEQFF

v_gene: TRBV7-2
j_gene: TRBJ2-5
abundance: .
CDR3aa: CASSPGQGASRETQYF

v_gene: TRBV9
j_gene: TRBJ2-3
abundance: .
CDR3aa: CASSVGLLGTTADTQYF

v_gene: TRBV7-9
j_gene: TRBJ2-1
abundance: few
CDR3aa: CASSFSGGARNEQFF

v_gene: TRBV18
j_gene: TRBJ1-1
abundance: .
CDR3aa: CASSSMPGTLSPEAFF

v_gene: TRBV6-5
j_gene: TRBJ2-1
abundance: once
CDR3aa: CASSFDRDNEQFF

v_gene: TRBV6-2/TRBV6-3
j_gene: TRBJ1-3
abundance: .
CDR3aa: CASSRTGQTNTIYF

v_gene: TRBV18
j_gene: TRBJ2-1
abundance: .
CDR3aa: CASSPSGLAGRQFF

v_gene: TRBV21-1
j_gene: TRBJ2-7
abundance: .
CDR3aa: CASSGNPGLAGEGDRSYF

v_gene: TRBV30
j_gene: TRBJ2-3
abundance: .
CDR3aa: CACGASGRATSTDTQYF

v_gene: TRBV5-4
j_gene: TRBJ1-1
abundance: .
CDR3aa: CASSLPGVNTEAFF